Listed here is a single T cell receptor beta chain. The data are from a study of shared clonotypes between healthy human individuals. All participating donors were Caucasian adults from Nashville, Tennessee. About 30,000 T cell genomes, or roughly 180 ng DNA, went into the sorted-subset replicate PCRs. Measured with immunoSEQ multiplex PCR; TCRdb has only the in-frame clones, and not every one. Among 2 million or so clones listed, 95% were seen once. From germline, CDR1 is KGHSH and CDR2 LQKENI. The V and J ends lost 2 bases and 9 bases, in that order; junction bases with no gene match: 9. The CDR3 runs to 15 residues.

The chain uses TRBV18 and TRBJ2-3, with 9 bases matching TRBD1. Sequenced input: naive CD4+ T cells sorted from blood. As for subset: CD45RA+ positively selected. The clonotype was recovered from a young man in good health. The CDR3 loop is CASSPGGTGPGTQYF. CDR3 in DNA: TGTGCCAGCTCACCAGGGGGGACAGGGCCCGGCACGCAGTATTTT.